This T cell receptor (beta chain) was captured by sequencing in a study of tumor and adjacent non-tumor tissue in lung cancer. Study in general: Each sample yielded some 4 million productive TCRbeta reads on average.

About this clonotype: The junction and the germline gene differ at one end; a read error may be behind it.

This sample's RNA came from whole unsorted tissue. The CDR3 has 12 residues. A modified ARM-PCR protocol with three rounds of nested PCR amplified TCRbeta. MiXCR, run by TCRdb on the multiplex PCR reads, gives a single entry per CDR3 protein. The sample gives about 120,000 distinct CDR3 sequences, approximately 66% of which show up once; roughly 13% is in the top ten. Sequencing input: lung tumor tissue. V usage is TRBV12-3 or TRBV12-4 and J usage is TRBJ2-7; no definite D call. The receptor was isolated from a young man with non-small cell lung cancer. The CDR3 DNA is TGTGCCAACAGTTTGGAGACCTACGAGCAGTACTTC. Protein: CANSLETYEQYF.